This T cell receptor beta chain was profiled in a study of cytomegalovirus exposure and HLA in healthy donors. Data came from immunoSEQ multiplex PCR; TCRdb stores just in-frame clones and leaves some out. The sample yields about 69,000 clones, about 95% seen once. Donors came from a validation cohort of over a hundred subjects, distinct from the first 666-subject cohort. Germline values: CDR1 MNHNS, CDR2 SASEGT. V lost 0 bases and J 5 bases, leaving 7 bases between the germline ends. This CDR3 comprises 14 residues. Points from the study as a whole: The study designated 150 or so TCR beta chains cytomegalovirus-associated. TCR clusters originating in the first cohort tended to co-occur in the 100 to 150 validation repertoires, according to a later analysis. A few CMV-associated chains proved CMV antigen-specific in vitro.

This clone was seen more than once but under ten times. Its cognate antigen is unknown. The receptor's source is a young woman in good health and CMV-seronegative. The chain carries TRBV6-1 and TRBJ2-2; the D is unclear. Sequencing input: PBMCs. The CDR3 here is CASSEAPETGELFF. CDR3 in DNA: TGTGCCAGCAGTGAAGCGCCAGAAACCGGGGAGCTGTTTTTT.